This T cell receptor (beta chain) originates from a study of beta chain features in type 1 diabetes. Findings and caveats of the study: Across all four CD4+ subsets, people with type 1 diabetes showed modestly shorter TCRB CDR3s. Patients and controls would be equally affected if PCR favored shorter templates.

Only one heparinised blood draw was taken per donor, and its volume averaged about 116 mL. Concerning this clone itself: Its antigen is not known.

The V end lost 0 bases, the J end lost 4 bases, and 15 bases lay between the germline ends. The CDR3 is 16 residues long. Germline V gives CDR1 SGHAT, CDR2 FQNNGV. As every portion of the isolated RNA was reverse transcribed, the sequencing read expressed TCRB transcripts. Generated by immunoSEQ multiplex PCR, the TCRdb table keeps only in-frame clones and is missing some. The table has some 640,000 clones, more than 13% seen once. The TCR sequence derives from a man aged 18 to 30 with type 1 diabetes. Material: naive CD4+ T cells from blood. This chain connects TRBV11-2 to TRBJ2-5; no clear D. CDR3 DNA: TGTGCCAGCAGCTTAGATGGAGCTCCCACCGGAGAGACCCAGTACTTC. Amino acids: CASSLDGAPTGETQYF.